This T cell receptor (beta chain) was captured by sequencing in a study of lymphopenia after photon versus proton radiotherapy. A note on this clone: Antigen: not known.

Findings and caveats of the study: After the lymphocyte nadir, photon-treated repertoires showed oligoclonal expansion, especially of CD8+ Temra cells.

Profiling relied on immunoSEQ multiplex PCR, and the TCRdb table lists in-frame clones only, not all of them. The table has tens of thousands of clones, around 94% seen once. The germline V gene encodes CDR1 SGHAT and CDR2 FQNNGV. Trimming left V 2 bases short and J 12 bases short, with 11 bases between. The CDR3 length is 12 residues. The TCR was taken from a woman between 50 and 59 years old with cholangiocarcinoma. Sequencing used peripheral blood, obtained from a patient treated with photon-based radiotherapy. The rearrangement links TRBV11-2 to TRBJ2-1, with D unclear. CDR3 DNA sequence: TGTGCCAGCAGCTTAACACAAAAGATGCAGTTCTTC. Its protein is CASSLTQKMQFF.